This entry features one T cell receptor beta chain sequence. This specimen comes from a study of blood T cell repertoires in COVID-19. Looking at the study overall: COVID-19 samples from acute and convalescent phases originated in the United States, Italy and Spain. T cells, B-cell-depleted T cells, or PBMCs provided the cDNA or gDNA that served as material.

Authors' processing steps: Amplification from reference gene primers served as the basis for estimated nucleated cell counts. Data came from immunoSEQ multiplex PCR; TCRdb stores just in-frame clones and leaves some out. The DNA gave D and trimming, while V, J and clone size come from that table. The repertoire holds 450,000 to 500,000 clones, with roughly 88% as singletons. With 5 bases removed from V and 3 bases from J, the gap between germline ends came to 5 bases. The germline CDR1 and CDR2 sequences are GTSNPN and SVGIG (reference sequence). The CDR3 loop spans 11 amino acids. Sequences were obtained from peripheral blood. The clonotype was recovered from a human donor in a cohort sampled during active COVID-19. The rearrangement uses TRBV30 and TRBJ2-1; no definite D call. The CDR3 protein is CAWSLYNEQFF. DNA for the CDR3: TGTGCCTGGTCCCTCTACAATGAGCAGTTCTTC.